The table lists the clone carrying this T cell receptor beta chain with a few counts. Its antigen is unidentified. Time point reported: newly diagnosed GD, antithyroid drugs for less than 3 months. RNA isolated from PBMCs was used to make the TCR library. In building TCR beta libraries, iRepertoire HTBI primers were used together with Arm-PCR of CDR3 regions. TCRdb recomputed calls from the multiplex PCR reads with MiXCR, one row per CDR3 protein. The top ten clones hold 9% to 15% of a sample with 450,000 to 600,000 distinct CDR3 sequences, 15% to 20% of them seen once. This CDR3 has 13 amino acids. CDR1 and CDR2 (germline): SQVTM, ANQGSEA. Trimming took 7 bases from V and 0 from J, leaving 10 bases between them. The data were taken from a study of regulatory T cells in long-lasting Graves disease. Study observations and caveats: Newly diagnosed patients shared about 950 public clonotypes; persistent patients shared some 2,700.

The sample was also linked to a second study, of T cells in Graves' hyperthyroidism and ophthalmopathy.

The gene calls are TRBV29-1 and TRBJ2-1, with D possibly matching TRBD2 (6 bases). This sample comprised peripheral blood mononuclear cells (PBMCs), obtained at new diagnosis, from a patient treated with antithyroid drugs. The clonotype originates from a man aged 35-49 years with Graves disease. CDR3 protein: CSAGRYSYNEQFF. CDR3 sequence (DNA): TGCAGCGCTGGGAGGTACTCCTACAATGAGCAGTTCTTC.